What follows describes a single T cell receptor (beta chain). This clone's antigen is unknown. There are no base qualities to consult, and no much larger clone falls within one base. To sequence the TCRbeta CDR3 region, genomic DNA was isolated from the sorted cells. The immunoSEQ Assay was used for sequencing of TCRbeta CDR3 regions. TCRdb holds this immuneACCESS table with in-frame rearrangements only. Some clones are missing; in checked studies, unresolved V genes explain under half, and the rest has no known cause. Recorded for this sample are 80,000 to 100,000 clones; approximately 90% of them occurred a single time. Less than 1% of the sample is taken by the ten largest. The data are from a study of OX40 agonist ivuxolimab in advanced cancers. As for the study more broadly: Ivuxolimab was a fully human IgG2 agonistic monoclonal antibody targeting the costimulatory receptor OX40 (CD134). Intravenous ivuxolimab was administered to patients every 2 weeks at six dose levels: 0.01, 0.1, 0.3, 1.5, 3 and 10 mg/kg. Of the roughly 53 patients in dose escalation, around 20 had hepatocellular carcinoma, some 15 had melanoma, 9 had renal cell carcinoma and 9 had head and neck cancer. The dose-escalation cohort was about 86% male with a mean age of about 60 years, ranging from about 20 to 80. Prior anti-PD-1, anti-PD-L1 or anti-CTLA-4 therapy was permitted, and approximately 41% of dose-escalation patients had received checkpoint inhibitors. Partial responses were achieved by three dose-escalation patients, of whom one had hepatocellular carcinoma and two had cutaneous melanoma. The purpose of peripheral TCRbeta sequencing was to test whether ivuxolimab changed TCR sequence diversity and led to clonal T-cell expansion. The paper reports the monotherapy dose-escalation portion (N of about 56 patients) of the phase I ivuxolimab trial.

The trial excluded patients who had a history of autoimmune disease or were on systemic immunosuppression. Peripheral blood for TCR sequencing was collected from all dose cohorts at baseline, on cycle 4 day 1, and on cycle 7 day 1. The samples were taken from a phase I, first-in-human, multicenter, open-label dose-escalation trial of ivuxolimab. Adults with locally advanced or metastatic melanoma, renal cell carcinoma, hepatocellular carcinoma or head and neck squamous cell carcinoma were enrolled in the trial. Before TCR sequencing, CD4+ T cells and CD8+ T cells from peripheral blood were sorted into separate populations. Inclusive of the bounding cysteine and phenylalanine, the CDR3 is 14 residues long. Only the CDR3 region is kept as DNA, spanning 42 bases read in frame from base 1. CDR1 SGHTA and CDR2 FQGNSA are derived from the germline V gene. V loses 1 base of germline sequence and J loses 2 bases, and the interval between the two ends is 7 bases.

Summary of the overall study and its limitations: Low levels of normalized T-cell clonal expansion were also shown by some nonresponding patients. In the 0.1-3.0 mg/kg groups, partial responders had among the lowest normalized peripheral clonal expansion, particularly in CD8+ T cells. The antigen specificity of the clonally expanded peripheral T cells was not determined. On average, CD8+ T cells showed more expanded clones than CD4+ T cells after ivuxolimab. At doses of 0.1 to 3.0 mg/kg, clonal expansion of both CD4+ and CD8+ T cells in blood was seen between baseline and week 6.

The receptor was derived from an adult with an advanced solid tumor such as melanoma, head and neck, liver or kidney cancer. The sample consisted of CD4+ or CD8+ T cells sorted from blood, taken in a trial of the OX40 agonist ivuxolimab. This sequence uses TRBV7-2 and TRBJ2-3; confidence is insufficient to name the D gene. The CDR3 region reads CASSLEPLTDTQYF. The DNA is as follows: TGTGCCAGCAGCTTAGAGCCCCTCACAGATACGCAGTATTTT.